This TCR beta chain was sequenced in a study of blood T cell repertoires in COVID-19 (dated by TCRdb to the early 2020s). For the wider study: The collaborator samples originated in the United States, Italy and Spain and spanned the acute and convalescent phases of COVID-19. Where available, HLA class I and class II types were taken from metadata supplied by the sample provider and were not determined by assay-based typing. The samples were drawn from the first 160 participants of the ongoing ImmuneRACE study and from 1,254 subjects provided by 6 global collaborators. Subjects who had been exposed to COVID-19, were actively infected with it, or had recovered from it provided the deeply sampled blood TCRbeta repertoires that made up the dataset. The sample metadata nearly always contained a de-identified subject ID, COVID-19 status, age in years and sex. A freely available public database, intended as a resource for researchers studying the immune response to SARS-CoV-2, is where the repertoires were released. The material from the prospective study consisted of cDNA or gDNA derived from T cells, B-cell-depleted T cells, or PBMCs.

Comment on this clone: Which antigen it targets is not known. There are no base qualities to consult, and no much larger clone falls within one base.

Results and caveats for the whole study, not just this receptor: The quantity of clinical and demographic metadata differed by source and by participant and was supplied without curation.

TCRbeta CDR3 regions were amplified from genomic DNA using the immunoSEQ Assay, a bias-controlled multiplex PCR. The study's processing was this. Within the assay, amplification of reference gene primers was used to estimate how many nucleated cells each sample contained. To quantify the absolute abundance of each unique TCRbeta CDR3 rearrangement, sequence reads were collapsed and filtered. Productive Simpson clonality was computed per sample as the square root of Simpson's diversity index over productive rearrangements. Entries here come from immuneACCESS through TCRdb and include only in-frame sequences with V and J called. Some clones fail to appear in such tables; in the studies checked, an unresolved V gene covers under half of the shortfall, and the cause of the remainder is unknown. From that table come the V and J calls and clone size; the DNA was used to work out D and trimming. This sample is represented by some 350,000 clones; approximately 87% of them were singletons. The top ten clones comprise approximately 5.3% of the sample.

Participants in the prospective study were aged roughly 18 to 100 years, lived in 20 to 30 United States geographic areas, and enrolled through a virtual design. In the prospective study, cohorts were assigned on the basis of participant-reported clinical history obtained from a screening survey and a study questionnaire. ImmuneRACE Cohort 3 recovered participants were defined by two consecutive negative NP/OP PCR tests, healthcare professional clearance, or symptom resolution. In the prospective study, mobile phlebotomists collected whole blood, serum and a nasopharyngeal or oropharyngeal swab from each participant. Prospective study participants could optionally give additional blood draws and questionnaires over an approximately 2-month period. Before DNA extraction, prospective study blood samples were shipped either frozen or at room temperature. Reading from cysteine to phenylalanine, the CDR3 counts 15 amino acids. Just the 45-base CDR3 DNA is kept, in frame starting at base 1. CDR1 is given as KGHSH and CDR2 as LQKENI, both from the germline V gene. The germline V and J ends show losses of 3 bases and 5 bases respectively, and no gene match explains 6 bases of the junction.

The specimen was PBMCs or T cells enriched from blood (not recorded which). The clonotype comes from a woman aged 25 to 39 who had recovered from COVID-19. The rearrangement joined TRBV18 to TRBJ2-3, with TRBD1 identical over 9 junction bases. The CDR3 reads CASSPGTGSIDTQYF. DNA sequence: TGTGCCAGCTCACCGGGGACAGGGAGTATAGATACGCAGTATTTT.